This is a list of T cell receptor beta chains from one sample in a study of CD8 T cells in Susac syndrome. From the immunoSEQ multiplex PCR reads, TCRdb called clonotypes with MiXCR, one entry per CDR3 protein. The data show more than 200,000 distinct CDR3 sequences, with roughly 93% seen just once and over 0.15% held by the top ten. Sample: CD4+ T cells from PBMCs. The receptors stem from a human donor with Susac syndrome. Both conserved end residues are part of each CDR3. Each record gives: V gene, clone size, J gene, D gene, CDR3 DNA, CDR3 protein. The D gene is left open where the match is weak. A clone size is listed for some rows: how often the clone was seen (once, few, many), or a class if it is expanded.

TRBV5-4,.,TRBJ2-2,.,TGTGCCAGCAGCTTGGGAGCGGCATCGCGGGTAGGGGAGCTGTTTTTT,CASSLGAASRVGELFF
TRBV9,once,TRBJ1-5,.,TGTGCCAGCAGCGTAGCACCCAATCAGCCCCAGCATTTT,CASSVAPNQPQHF
TRBV20-1,.,TRBJ1-5,.,TGCAGTGCCTCACCCCCACAAATAGGCAATCAGCCCCAGCATTTT,CSASPPQIGNQPQHF
TRBV19,.,TRBJ1-3,TRBD1,TGTGCCACCAGATCAGGGGGCTCTGGAAACACCATATATTTT,CATRSGGSGNTIYF
TRBV7-2,.,TRBJ1-6,TRBD1,TGTGCCAGCAGCTTAGAGACAGGGAGGAATTCACCCCTCCACTTT,CASSLETGRNSPLHF
TRBV20-1,.,TRBJ1-5,.,TGCAGTGCTGGACCCGGGACGGCGAGTCAGCCCCAGCATTTT,CSAGPGTASQPQHF
TRBV28,once,TRBJ1-5,.,TGTGCCAGCAGTTCCCCAGGGAGGCTAAATAGCAATCAGCCCCAGCATTTT,CASSSPGRLNSNQPQHF
TRBV4-1,.,TRBJ1-2,.,TGCGCCAGCAGCCAAGAGGGCGATGACTATGGCTACACCTTC,CASSQEGDDYGYTF
TRBV6-1,.,TRBJ2-3,.,TGTGCCAGCATCCCCTCTGGGCAGGGGTCAGATACGCAGTATTTT,CASIPSGQGSDTQYF
TRBV19,.,TRBJ2-5,TRBD2,TGTGCCAGTACCCGAGGGACAACTAGCGGGGGGGCCGGAGAGACCCAGTACTTC,CASTRGTTSGGAGETQYF
TRBV2,.,TRBJ2-1,.,TGTGCCAGCTCCGCCGGTACAGGGCGGAATGAGCAGTTCTTC,CASSAGTGRNEQFF
TRBV28,.,TRBJ1-5,.,TGTGCCAGCAGGGACTGGGGCAATCAGCCCCAGCATTTT,CASRDWGNQPQHF
TRBV20-1,.,TRBJ1-5,.,TGCAGTGCTTGGGACCCGGGGGGTAATCAGCCCCAGCATTTT,CSAWDPGGNQPQHF
TRBV5-1,.,TRBJ1-1,.,TGCGCCAGCAGCTCCCTTCGGCCGGTGAACACTGAAGCTTTCTTT,CASSSLRPVNTEAFF
TRBV6-2/TRBV6-3,.,TRBJ2-2,.,TGTGCCAGCCGCCCCAGTGGGACGAACACCGGGGAGCTGTTTTTT,CASRPSGTNTGELFF
TRBV30,.,TRBJ1-2,.,TGTGCCTGGGGACCCCTCCTGGGAGGGATCATTGATGGCTACACCTTC,CAWGPLLGGIIDGYTF
TRBV29-1,.,TRBJ2-3,TRBD1,TGCAGCGTTCGACCGGGACAGGGGACAGATACGCAGTATTTT,CSVRPGQGTDTQYF
TRBV18,.,TRBJ1-5,.,TGTGCCAGCTCATCGCGACAGGTGGGAACAGGTAGCAATCAGCCCCAGCATTTT,CASSSRQVGTGSNQPQHF
TRBV6-6,.,TRBJ2-1,.,TGTGCCAGCAGACCTGAAGGACTCTCCTACAATGAGCAGTTCTTC,CASRPEGLSYNEQFF
TRBV20-1,.,TRBJ2-7,.,TGCAGTGCTATGGGCAGAAGCTCCTACGAGCAGTACTTC,CSAMGRSSYEQYF
TRBV4-1,.,TRBJ1-2,.,TGCGCCAGCAGCCATAGACCCGACTATGGCTACACCTTC,CASSHRPDYGYTF
TRBV30,.,TRBJ1-4,TRBD1,TGTGCCTGGGCCCGCTGGGGGACAGGGGCCGATGAAAAACTGTTTTTT,CAWARWGTGADEKLFF
TRBV5-4,.,TRBJ1-6,TRBD1,TGTGCCAGCAGCCGCGGACAGGGGGCCACCATGAGCTCCTATAATTCACCCCTCCACTTT,CASSRGQGATMSSYNSPLHF
TRBV20-1,.,TRBJ2-1,TRBD2,TGCAGTGCTGGCGATGCCCTGATAGCGGGGGGGCCTAAGAATGAGCAGTTCTTC,CSAGDALIAGGPKNEQFF
TRBV7-3,.,TRBJ1-2,.,TGTGCCAGCAGCGTTGGGAGGCAAGATAGCTACACCTTC,CASSVGRQDSYTF
TRBV5-1,once,TRBJ1-6,.,TGCGCCAGCAGCTTGGAGGGCGCGGGTTATAATTCACCCCTCCACTTT,CASSLEGAGYNSPLHF
TRBV7-3,.,TRBJ2-5,.,TGTGCCAGCAGCTTAGATTCCCAACAGACCCAGTACTTC,CASSLDSQQTQYF
TRBV20-1,.,TRBJ2-5,TRBD2,TGCAGTGCTAGAGATAGCGGGAAGTACCAAGAGACCCAGTACTTC,CSARDSGKYQETQYF
TRBV18,.,TRBJ1-2,.,TGTGCCAGCTCACCCTCGCGGGGGGCAGAGGATGGCTACACCTTC,CASSPSRGAEDGYTF
TRBV5-6,.,TRBJ2-1,.,TGTGCCAGCAGCCACTGGGCGGGGCCGGGCAATGAGCAGTTCTTC,CASSHWAGPGNEQFF
TRBV12-3/TRBV12-4,.,TRBJ1-5,.,TGTGCCAGCAGTCCCCTCCGAGATCAGCCCCAGCATTTT,CASSPLRDQPQHF
TRBV4-3,.,TRBJ1-2,.,TGCGCCAGCAGCCAAGACCCCGCCGGGGAAGGCAACTATGGCTACACCTTC,CASSQDPAGEGNYGYTF
TRBV20-1,.,TRBJ1-1,TRBD1,TGCAGTGCCATCGGACAGGACTCAGATTCGAACACTGAAGCTTTCTTT,CSAIGQDSDSNTEAFF
TRBV30,.,TRBJ1-5,TRBD1,TGTGCCTGGACAGGGGGCGCGGGGCAGCCCCAGCATTTT,CAWTGGAGQPQHF
TRBV13,.,TRBJ2-4,TRBD1,TGTGCCAGCACCGTGGGACAGCTAGCCAAAAACATTCAGTACTTC,CASTVGQLAKNIQYF
TRBV7-3,.,TRBJ2-5,TRBD2,TGTGCCAGCGCCCCGGGACTAGCGGGGGAGACCCAGTACTTC,CASAPGLAGETQYF
TRBV11-2,.,TRBJ2-6,TRBD1,TGTGCCAGCAGCCCGAGGCCTAGGCAGGGGGCTTCCCACACTAACTCTGGGGCCAACGTCCTGACTTTC,CASSPRPRQGASHTNSGANVLTF
TRBV11-2,.,TRBJ1-2,.,TGTGCTGTGTCACAGGAGGGCTATGGCTACACCTTC,CAVSQEGYGYTF
TRBV18,.,TRBJ1-4,TRBD1,TGTGCCAGCTCACCACAGGGACAGGGGAATAATGAAAAACTGTTTTTT,CASSPQGQGNNEKLFF
TRBV6-5,.,TRBJ2-5,.,TGTGCCAGCAGTCCCTCAGGGGCAGAGACCCAGTACTTC,CASSPSGAETQYF
TRBV30,.,TRBJ1-4,.,TGTGCCTGGAGAGAAGGTCCAGCCGAAAAACTGTTTTTT,CAWREGPAEKLFF
TRBV6-5,.,TRBJ2-6,.,TGTGCCAGCAGTTACGTGGGGGATGAAACTGGGGCCAACGTCCTGACTTTC,CASSYVGDETGANVLTF
TRBV5-1,.,TRBJ2-2,.,TGCGCCAGCAGAAGAGGATCCCAAGGCACCGGGGAGCTGTTTTTT,CASRRGSQGTGELFF
TRBV5-4,.,TRBJ2-1,TRBD2,TGTGCCAGCAGCCTTGGACTAGCGGGGGACCTCGAGCAGTTCTTC,CASSLGLAGDLEQFF
TRBV28,.,TRBJ2-6,TRBD1,TGTGCCAGCAGTTTAGACAGGGTTGGGGCCAACGTCCTGACTTTC,CASSLDRVGANVLTF
TRBV6-2/TRBV6-3,.,TRBJ2-7,.,TGTGCCAGCAGTTACCGGCAGAGCGAGCAGTACTTC,CASSYRQSEQYF
TRBV28,.,TRBJ2-7,.,TGTGCCAGCAGTTTATTGGGCGGGGAGCAGTACTTC,CASSLLGGEQYF
TRBV27,once,TRBJ2-7,TRBD2,TGTGCCAGCAGGTCGTCGACTAGCGGGGGAGAGTACTTC,CASRSSTSGGEYF
TRBV12-3/TRBV12-4,.,TRBJ1-1,.,TGTGCCAGCAGTTTAGCGCCCGGGGGCACTGAAGCTTTCTTT,CASSLAPGGTEAFF
TRBV24-1,.,TRBJ2-2,.,TGTGCCACCAGTGCGAGGACCGGGGAGCTGTTTTTT,CATSARTGELFF
TRBV18,.,TRBJ2-5,.,TGTGCCAGCTCACGCAATCCGACTGAACAAGAGACCCAGTACTTC,CASSRNPTEQETQYF
TRBV27,few,TRBJ1-2,.,TGTGCCAGCAGTGCAGATAACTATGGCTACACCTTC,CASSADNYGYTF
TRBV25-1,.,TRBJ2-5,.,TGTGCCAGCAGTGAATTACCAAGCGAGTACCAAGAGACCCAGTACTTC,CASSELPSEYQETQYF
TRBV7-8,.,TRBJ1-4,.,TGTGCCAGCAGCTTAGGGGGGTCGATCGGAAAACTGTTTTTT,CASSLGGSIGKLFF
TRBV18,few,TRBJ1-4,TRBD1,TGTGCCAGCTCACTTACCGGGACAGGGGTTGAAAAACTGTTTTTT,CASSLTGTGVEKLFF
TRBV9,few,TRBJ1-1,.,TGTGCCAGCAGCGTAGATGACGGGGGGCATGTCACTGAAGCTTTCTTT,CASSVDDGGHVTEAFF